This TCR beta chain was documented in a study of beta chain features in type 1 diabetes. The overall study: Healthy donors and patients showed comparable age, gender and cell yields.

In its sample, this clone was seen a few times. Its antigen remains unknown. From germline, CDR1 is SQVTM and CDR2 ANQGSEA. This CDR3 has 12 residues. V was shortened by 3 bases and J by 5 bases, with 8 bases between the two germline ends. Expressed TCRB transcripts got sequenced, as all isolated RNA was reverse transcribed. The data were produced by immunoSEQ multiplex PCR, yet TCRdb's version contains in-frame clones alone and is incomplete. The repertoire holds 500,000 to 650,000 clones, around 12% seen once, with 0.095% to 0.15% in the top ten. Study-level points and caveats: TCRB CDR3 length was moderately but significantly reduced in all four CD4+ subsets of Type 1 diabetes patients.

The origin of this receptor is a man aged 25-45 years with type 1 diabetes. The rearrangement joins TRBV29-1 to TRBJ2-1, with D unclear. Source material: naive CD4+ T cells from blood. The CDR3 is CSVELFHNEQFF. The CDR3 bases are TGCAGCGTTGAGTTATTTCACAATGAGCAGTTCTTC.